This T cell receptor beta chain was captured by sequencing in a study of blood T cell repertoires in COVID-19. Study-level information: The origin of the acute and convalescent COVID-19 samples was the United States, Italy and Spain. PBMCs, B-cell-depleted T cells, or T cells were the source of the cDNA or gDNA that made up the material.

The CDR3 contains 16 residues. V lost 0 bases to trimming and J lost 6 bases, with 16 bases between them. Germline V gene lookup returns CDR1 KGHDR and CDR2 SFDVKD. Authors' methods: Counts of nucleated cells, estimated from reference gene primer amplification, were obtained. The repertoire was sequenced with immunoSEQ multiplex PCR; TCRdb's copy has only in-frame clones and lacks some. D and trimming come from the DNA, and the V and J calls and clone size come from that table. The table lists hundreds of thousands of clones, around 91% of them singletons. The sequenced sample consisted of peripheral blood. The chain is built from TRBV24-1 and TRBJ1-2, with D perhaps TRBD1 (5 bases). This sequence originates from a woman between 18 and 29 years old who had recovered from COVID-19. The CDR3 DNA sequence: TGTGCCACCAGTGATTTGCCAGGGAGGGGATTGGATGGCTACACCTTC. Translation gives CATSDLPGRGLDGYTF.